The sequence of this T cell receptor (beta chain) was determined in a study of cytomegalovirus exposure and HLA in healthy donors. The CDR3 has 17 amino acids. Germline CDR1 MDHEN, CDR2 SYDVKM. V lost 1 base and J lost 10; bases outside the gene matches: 8. Amplification used 60 Vbeta primers and 13 Jbeta primers. Using immunoSEQ multiplex PCR, the repertoire was profiled, and TCRdb retains in-frame clones only, with some absent. This table has roughly 86,000 clones, around 69% appearing once. The sample taken for sequencing was PBMCs. The rearrangement joins TRBV28 to TRBJ2-1, with TRBD2 matching 15 bases. The TCR comes from a young man in good health and CMV-seronegative. CDR3: CASSLFEGLAGGGEQFF. The CDR3 DNA reads TGTGCCAGCAGTTTATTCGAGGGACTAGCGGGAGGTGGGGAGCAGTTCTTC.